A single sample is the source of the 15 T cell receptor beta chains below, sequenced in a study of naive and memory T cell subsets. An equimolar mix of two oligonucleotides served as the beta constant-region primer for TRBC1 and TRBC2. One entry per CDR3 protein results from TCRdb running MiXCR on the UMI-ligation and nested PCR reads. The table shows some 87,000 distinct CDR3 sequences, with 7% occurring only once. Sequenced sample: central memory CD4+ T cells from blood. These receptor sequences come from a human donor in good health.

This clonotype was seen a handful of times. The rearrangement joins TRBV29-1 to TRBJ2-1; no clear D gene. This CDR3 comprises 14 residues. CDR1 SQVTM and CDR2 ANQGSEA come from the germline V gene. With 7 bases removed from V and 4 bases from J, the gap between germline ends came to 17 bases. The CDR3 DNA reads as TGCAGCGGTCGATCCCACCGACCTTACAATGAGCAGTTCTTC. The encoded protein is CSGRSHRPYNEQFF.

There are a few counts of this clonotype. The V and J genes are TRBV5-5 and TRBJ2-5; weak D call: TRBD1 (11 bases). The V gene lost 1 base and the J gene lost 4 bases, with 23 bases spanning the gap. CDR1 and CDR2 (germline): SGHKS, YYEKEE (reference sequence). The CDR3 extends over 18 amino acids. CDR3 region: CASSLNSGRTGGGETQYF. CDR3 DNA: TGTGCCAGCAGCTTGAATAGCGGGAGGACAGGGGGCGGAGAGACCCAGTACTTC. Filled out from reference TRBV5-5 and TRBJ2-5, the complete variable domain reads DAGVTQSPTHLIKTRGQQVTLRCSPISGHKSVSWYQQVLGQGPQFIFQYYEKEERGRGNFPDRFSARQFPNYSSELNVNALLLGDSALYLCASSLNSGRTGGGETQYFGPGTRLLVL.

This clonotype appeared many times. The rearrangement links TRBV12-3 or TRBV12-4 to TRBJ1-2; no reliable D call. The CDR3 extends over 12 amino acids. Trimming took off 5 bases at V and 4 bases at J, with 8 bases between the two ends. The CDR3 region is CASSGNFYGYTF. DNA for the CDR3: TGTGCCAGCAGTGGGAATTTCTATGGCTACACCTTC.

The V and J genes are TRBV19 and TRBJ1-5; D is possibly TRBD1 (5 bases). This CDR3 is 15 amino acids long. Germline loops: CDR1 LNHDA, CDR2 SQIVND (reference sequence). Trimming left V 7 bases short and J 3 bases short, with 16 bases between. The CDR3 loop reads CASIRTGQTNQPQHF. As DNA, the CDR3 is TGTGCCAGTATCAGAACAGGTCAAACCAATCAGCCCCAGCATTTT.

This clonotype was found many times. The germline gene is not matched at one end of the junction; a read error may be the cause. The chain has TRBV12-3 or TRBV12-4 and TRBJ2-1, with 7 nucleotides matching TRBD2. CDR3 length: 15 amino acids. The CDR3 coding sequence is TGTGCCAGCAGTCGGGGGACTACCTTTAGGGATGAGCAGCTCTTC. It is translated as CASSRGTTFRDEQLF.

This clonotype has a count of ten or more. The chain combines TRBV20-1 with TRBJ1-6, with D maybe TRBD1 (6 bases). Germline assignment: CDR1 DFQATT and CDR2 SNEGSKA (reference sequence). Trimming pared 0 bases from V and 12 bases from J, leaving 15 bases between. CDR3 size: 14 residues. CDR3 in DNA: TGCAGTGCTAGAGATATGGGGGCGCGCGGACCCCTCCACTTT. Protein sequence: CSARDMGARGPLHF.

The sample holds many counts of this clonotype. The gene calls are TRBV6-2 or TRBV6-3 and TRBJ1-1; D gene unclear. The ends were cut back, 0 bases at V and 0 bases at J, with 8 bases in the middle. CDR1 MNHEY and CDR2 SVGEGT come from the germline V gene. The CDR3 contains 15 residues. CDR3 DNA: TGTGCCAGCAGTTACTCTCCACCCATGAACACTGAAGCTTTCTTT. It specifies CASSYSPPMNTEAFF.

This clonotype was observed a few times. V and J are TRBV20-1 and TRBJ2-4; D gene uncertain. Deletions cut 5 bases from V and 0 bases from J, with 8 bases between. Germline V gene lookup returns CDR1 DFQATT and CDR2 SNEGSKA (reference sequence). The CDR3 loop spans 13 amino acids. CDR3 loop: CSAFGSAKNIQYF. In DNA form, the CDR3 reads TGCAGTGCTTTTGGGTCAGCCAAAAACATTCAGTACTTC.

This clonotype occurred a few times. The chain carries TRBV7-2 and TRBJ2-5; 13 bases line up with TRBD2. V lost 5 bases to trimming and J lost 2 bases; unmatched junction nucleotides: 8. The CDR3 runs to 17 residues. Germline values: CDR1 SGHTA, CDR2 FQGNSA. The CDR3 here is CASSRRGTSGKQETQYF. The CDR3 DNA reads as TGTGCCAGCAGCCGGAGGGGGACTAGCGGGAAACAAGAGACCCAGTACTTC.

This clonotype was counted at least ten times. CDR3 DNA: TGCAGTGCTGGACAGACTAGCGGGGGAAACAATGAGCAGTTCTTC. Its translation is CSAGQTSGGNNEQFF. This chain connects TRBV20-1 to TRBJ2-1; 12 bases match TRBD2. Trimming at V came to 5 bases and at J to 5 bases, leaving 7 bases not matched to a gene. The CDR3 covers 15 residues. Germline-derived CDR1 and CDR2 are DFQATT and SNEGSKA (reference sequence).

The chain employs TRBV9 and TRBJ2-3; tentatively, D is TRBD1 or TRBD2 (5 bases each). The CDR3 extends over 14 amino acids. The V gene lost 3 bases and the J gene lost 1 base, with 9 bases spanning the gap. Germline loops: CDR1 SGDLS, CDR2 YYNGEE. Here the CDR3 reads CASSEPGRTDTQYF. The CDR3 DNA follows: TGTGCCAGCAGCGAGCCGGGACGCACAGATACGCAGTATTTT.

This clonotype was detected a few times. The V call is TRBV2, the J call TRBJ1-4, with 12 bases identical to TRBD1. The CDR3 consists of 16 residues. Germline V gene data show CDR1 as SNHLY and CDR2 as FYNNEI. J lost 4 bases, V lost 7 bases, and 7 bases had no gene match. In DNA, the CDR3 is TGTGCCAGCAACGCCGGGACAGGGGGCCGTAATGAAAAACTGTTTTTT. Translated, it gives CASNAGTGGRNEKLFF. The full variable domain, completed using reference TRBV2 and TRBJ1-4, is EPEVTQTPSHQVTQMGQEVILRCVPISNHLYFYWYRQILGQKVEFLVSFYNNEISEKSEIFDDQFSVERPDGSNFTLKIRSTKLEDSAMYFCASNAGTGGRNEKLFFGSGTQLSVL.

This clonotype was counted ten times or more. The rearrangement joins TRBV7-2 to TRBJ1-1; D is unclear. The CDR3 extends over 14 amino acids. Trimming stripped 6 bases from V and 2 bases from J, with 13 bases between. Germline CDR1 SGHTA, CDR2 FQGNSA. The CDR3 DNA reads as TGTGCCAGCAGACCGAGGAAGGCCAACACTGAAGCTTTCTTT. This encodes CASRPRKANTEAFF.

This clonotype was counted many times. The rearrangement links TRBV5-1 to TRBJ2-7; 11 positions agree with TRBD2. The CDR3 consists of 15 residues. V was pared by 2 bases and J by 2 bases, with 3 bases of the junction left unmatched. CDR1 and CDR2 from the germline V gene are SGHRS and YFSETQ. The CDR3 reads CASSLGGLAAYEQYF. The CDR3 DNA is TGCGCCAGCAGCTTAGGGGGACTAGCGGCCTACGAGCAGTACTTC.

The sample holds many counts of this clonotype. V usage is TRBV7-3 and J usage is TRBJ1-1; 7 bases are shared with TRBD1. The CDR3 extends over 13 amino acids. The J segment lost 6 bases and the V segment lost 5 bases, leaving 6 bases of the junction unmatched. CDR1 and CDR2 (germline): SGHTA, FQGTGA. CDR3 nucleotides: TGTGCCAGCAGCGATTACAGGGGAGCTGAAGCTTTCTTT. Protein sequence: CASSDYRGAEAFF.